The 13 T cell receptor beta chains listed next were all sequenced from one sample in a study of cytomegalovirus exposure and HLA in healthy donors. With 60 Vbeta and 13 Jbeta primers, the PCR was carried out. Measured with immunoSEQ multiplex PCR; TCRdb has only the in-frame clones, and not every one. Of a few hundred thousand clones detected, roughly 80% appear once; the ten largest clones hold about a sixth. Sequences were obtained from PBMCs. Every receptor here comes from a man between 40 and 49 years old in good health and CMV-seronegative.

The chain is built from TRBV28 and TRBJ1-1; D is perhaps TRBD1 (5 bases). Trimming removed 5 bases from V and 11 bases from J, with 21 bases in between. The CDR3 is 14 amino acids. Germline V gene sequence: CDR1 MDHEN, CDR2 SYDVKM. The CDR3 coding sequence is TGTGCCAGCAGTGCAGGCTCGCCGACTCGGGGGGCTTTCTTT. Its protein product is CASSAGSPTRGAFF.

The genes are TRBV7-9 and TRBJ2-3; a weak D match, TRBD1 (6 bases). Trimming pared 5 bases from V and 6 bases from J, leaving 9 bases between. The CDR3 contains 12 residues. Germline lookup yields CDR1 SEHNR and CDR2 FQNEAQ (reference sequence). The CDR3 coding sequence is TGTGCCAGCAGCGTAACAGGGGATACGCAGTATTTT. This translates into CASSVTGDTQYF. The whole variable domain, remainder taken from reference TRBV7-9 and TRBJ2-3, is DTGVSQNPRHKITKRGQNVTFRCDPISEHNRLYWYRQTLGQGPEFLTYFQNEAQLEKSRLLSDRFSAERPKGSFSTLEIQRTEQGDSAMYLCASSVTGDTQYFGPGTRLTVL.

This clone has just one count. The V gene is TRBV10-3, the J gene TRBJ1-6, with D perhaps matching TRBD1 (6 bases). V lost 4 bases to trimming and J lost 7 bases, with 11 bases between them. Germline V lookup: CDR1 ENHRY, CDR2 SYGVKD. CDR3 length: 14 residues. CDR3 loop: CAISADRRNSPLHF. For the CDR3, the DNA is TGTGCCATCAGTGCCGACAGGCGGAATTCACCCCTCCACTTT.

The chain joins TRBV28 to TRBJ1-1; D may be TRBD1 (5 bases). The CDR3 spans 12 residues. The V gene lost 6 bases and the J gene lost 6 bases, with 11 bases spanning the gap. Germline V CDR1 and CDR2: MDHEN, SYDVKM. The CDR3 DNA sequence: TGTGCCAGCAGCCCGACGGGGGCTGAAGCTTTCTTT. It yields the protein CASSPTGAEAFF. Using reference TRBV28 and TRBJ1-1 for the parts outside the CDR3, the full variable domain is DVKVTQSSRYLVKRTGEKVFLECVQDMDHENMFWYRQDPGLGLRLIYFSYDVKMKEKGDIPEGYSVSREKKERFSLILESASTNQTSMYLCASSPTGAEAFFGQGTRLTVV.

The rearrangement uses TRBV7-8 and TRBJ2-1; D is ambiguous. V was cut by 1 base and J by 5 bases, with 3 bases left in between. The CDR3 is 12 amino acids. Germline-derived CDR1 and CDR2 are SGHVS and FQNEAQ. CDR3 DNA sequence: TGTGCCAGCAGCTTAGGTAACAATGAGCAGTTCTTC. As protein: CASSLGNNEQFF.

The chain couples TRBV18 to TRBJ2-5; D gene ambiguous. Germline CDR1 reads KGHSH; CDR2 reads LQKENI. Between the trimmed V and J ends, which lost 3 bases and 5 bases, there was a span of 10 bases. The length of the CDR3 is 13 residues. Written as DNA, the CDR3 is TGTGCCAGCTCACCCACTGAACTGGAGACCCAGTACTTC. Translated, it gives CASSPTELETQYF.

The CDR3 DNA reads as TGCAGCGTGGTGGGACGGCGGGGCACTGAAGCTTTCTTT. Translating gives CSVVGRRGTEAFF. V usage is TRBV29-1 and J usage is TRBJ1-1; tentative D call: TRBD1 (5 bases). Looked up from germline, CDR1 is SQVTM and CDR2 is ANQGSEA. V was cut by 6 bases and J by 4 bases, with 15 bases left in between. The CDR3 loop spans 13 amino acids. The full variable domain, completed using reference TRBV29-1 and TRBJ1-1, is SAVISQKPSRDICQRGTSLTIQCQVDSQVTMMFWYRQQPGQSLTLIATANQGSEATYESGFVIDKFPISRPNLTFSTLTVSNMSPEDSSIYLCSVVGRRGTEAFFGQGTRLTVV.

With respect to this clone: With a far larger clone one base away, a read error is the likely cause. The V and J genes are TRBV9 and TRBJ2-7, with 13 nucleotides matching TRBD2. The CDR3 spans 14 residues. Trimming took 3 bases from V and 4 from J; bases not matched to a gene: 1. Germline values: CDR1 SGDLS, CDR2 YYNGEE. The CDR3 DNA reads TGTGCCAGCAGCGGGACTAGCGGGAGTTACGAGCAGTACTTC. Its translation: CASSGTSGSYEQYF.

This chain joins TRBV27 and TRBJ2-5, with 11 bases aligning to TRBD2. V lost 0 bases and J lost 3; bases outside the gene matches: 3. CDR1 and CDR2 (germline): MNHEY, SMNVEV (reference sequence). The CDR3 is 16 amino acids. CDR3 protein: CASSLSLAGGEETQYF. The CDR3, as DNA: TGTGCCAGCAGTTTATCTCTAGCGGGAGGTGAAGAGACCCAGTACTTC.

This clone was seen once. CDR3 region: CASSLEQGAEAFF. CDR3 in DNA: TGTGCCAGCAGCTTAGAACAGGGGGCTGAAGCTTTCTTT. The chain has TRBV11-1 and TRBJ1-1; 8 positions agree with TRBD1. J gave up 6 bases and V 1 base, and 1 base lay outside the gene matches. The germline CDR1 and CDR2 sequences are SGHAT and FQDESV (reference sequence). This CDR3 has 13 amino acids.

The chain is built from TRBV5-1 and TRBJ2-7; TRBD1 aligns across 10 bases. After removal of 6 bases from V and 2 bases from J, the junction contained 8 bases not matched to a gene. This CDR3 is 15 amino acids long. Germline-derived CDR1 and CDR2 are SGHRS and YFSETQ. CDR3 DNA sequence: TGCGCCAGCACCGGAGTGGGACAGGGGACCTACGAGCAGTACTTC. It encodes CASTGVGQGTYEQYF.

V is TRBV5-8 and J is TRBJ2-3; the D gene is possibly TRBD1 (6 bases). Germline CDR1 is SGHTS and CDR2 is YDEGEE. The CDR3 runs to 15 residues. Trimming pared 2 bases from V and 2 bases from J, leaving 12 bases between. This CDR3 reads CASSLWGHLTDTQYF. For the CDR3, the DNA is TGTGCCAGCAGCTTATGGGGACACCTCACAGATACGCAGTATTTT.

The chain recombines TRBV7-9 with TRBJ2-7; TRBD2 matches 13 bases. The J segment lost 12 bases and the V segment lost 0 bases, leaving 2 bases of the junction unmatched. The CDR3 is 13 amino acids. Germline values: CDR1 SEHNR, CDR2 FQNEAQ (reference sequence). CDR3 sequence reads: CASSLAGTSGMYF. The CDR3 nucleotides are TGTGCCAGCAGCTTAGCTGGGACTAGCGGGATGTACTTC.